Sequencing of this TCR beta chain was carried out in a study of blood T cell repertoires in COVID-19. The CDR3 runs to 13 residues. V was pared by 6 bases and J by 4 bases, with 15 bases between. Germline-derived CDR1 and CDR2 are SQVTM and ANQGSEA. Assay used: immunoSEQ multiplex PCR; TCRdb lists only in-frame clones, some missing. This sample has 150,000 to 200,000 clones, with roughly 89% found just once. V usage is TRBV29-1 and J usage is TRBJ1-2; the D gene is possibly TRBD1 (5 bases). The TCR comes from a woman in her seventies with COVID-19, enrolled during active disease. Sequencing used peripheral blood. DNA of the CDR3: TGCAGCGTCCAGCGGGGGAATGGCTATGGCTACACCTTC. Translation gives CSVQRGNGYGYTF.